Following are 26 T cell receptor beta chains from one sample sequenced in a study of OX40 agonist ivuxolimab in advanced cancers. Library creation used the immunoSEQ multiplex PCR assay. The table comes from immuneACCESS by way of TCRdb, which keeps in-frame sequences with V and J called. Part of the clones is missing from these tables; in studies checked, under half for an unresolved V gene and the rest for unknown reasons. This sample holds about 68,000 clones; 84% were observed only once. The ten largest clones capture 1.5% to 2% of the sample. Sample: CD4+ or CD8+ T cells sorted from blood, taken in a trial of the OX40 agonist ivuxolimab. The receptors stem from an adult with an advanced solid tumor such as melanoma, head and neck, liver or kidney cancer.

This chain connects TRBV9 to TRBJ2-2; D tentatively fits TRBD1 or TRBD2 (5 bases each). CDR3 length equals 19 residues. Germline V gene lookup returns CDR1 SGDLS and CDR2 YYNGEE. The V end lost 2 bases, the J end lost 3 bases, and 23 bases lay between the germline ends. The DNA of the CDR3 is TGTGCCAGCAGCGTCAATCCGGGTGAGGGGCCCTCGTACACCGGGGAGCTGTTTTTT. This encodes CASSVNPGEGPSYTGELFF.

This rearrangement joins TRBV2 to TRBJ1-2, with D tentatively TRBD1 (6 bases). Trimming removed 8 bases from V and 4 bases from J, with 17 bases in between. The CDR3 extends over 14 amino acids. Germline-derived CDR1 and CDR2 are SNHLY and FYNNEI. CDR3 DNA: TGTGCCAGCTCTTGGACTCAGGGGATCTATGGCTACACCTTC. Translated: CASSWTQGIYGYTF.

The chain is built from TRBV19 and TRBJ1-5; the D gene is possibly TRBD1 (5 bases). This CDR3 has 12 residues. CDR1 and CDR2 from the germline V gene are LNHDA and SQIVND (reference sequence). V was trimmed by 2 bases and J by 13 bases, leaving 12 bases between them. The CDR3 coding sequence is TGTGCCAGTAGTATAATGGCAGGGTGGCAGCATTTT. As protein: CASSIMAGWQHF. The full variable domain, completed using reference TRBV19 and TRBJ1-5, is DGGITQSPKYLFRKEGQNVTLSCEQNLNHDAMYWYRQDPGQGLRLIYYSQIVNDFQKGDIAEGYSVSREKKESFPLTVTSAQKNPTAFYLCASSIMAGWQHFGDGTRLSIL.

This chain joins TRBV29-1 and TRBJ2-2, with D hard to call. Germline loops: CDR1 SQVTM, CDR2 ANQGSEA. This CDR3 region has 12 residues. V dropped 2 bases and J dropped 7 bases, with 8 bases sitting between them. The CDR3 reads CSVESFGGELFF. In DNA form, the CDR3 reads TGCAGCGTTGAATCTTTCGGCGGGGAGCTGTTTTTT.

The chain joins TRBV5-1 to TRBJ2-3; D might be TRBD2 (5 bases). The germline V and J ends were trimmed by 3 bases and 4 bases, with 15 bases remaining between them. This CDR3 contains 15 residues. Germline V gene sequence: CDR1 SGHRS, CDR2 YFSETQ. The CDR3 is CASSSPGKASDTQYF. The DNA of the CDR3 is TGCGCCAGCAGCTCACCCGGGAAGGCGTCAGATACGCAGTATTTT.

This sequence joins TRBV7-9 and TRBJ1-2, with D unclear. Germline-derived CDR1 and CDR2 are SEHNR and FQNEAQ (reference sequence). V was pared by 2 bases and J by 8 bases, with 6 bases between. The CDR3 contains 11 residues. The CDR3 is CASSLYQGYTF. The CDR3 nucleotides are TGTGCCAGCAGCTTATATCAAGGCTACACCTTC.

This clone showed up just once. The genes are TRBV5-5 and TRBJ1-2, with D possibly being TRBD1 (5 bases). The V and J ends lost 5 bases and 2 bases respectively, with 13 bases between them. Germline V lookup: CDR1 SGHKS, CDR2 YYEKEE (reference sequence). The CDR3 loop spans 14 amino acids. CDR3 coding DNA: TGTGCCAGCAGTCCTGGGACCGGCAACTATGGCTACACCTTC. Its translation: CASSPGTGNYGYTF.

This clone was detected many times. The chain has TRBV19 and TRBJ1-5, with a weak D call TRBD1 (6 bases). Trimming stripped 3 bases from V and 7 bases from J, with 16 bases between. The CDR3 has 15 residues. The germline CDR1 and CDR2 sequences are LNHDA and SQIVND (reference sequence). The CDR3 protein is CASSMMEGGGQPQHF. CDR3 DNA sequence: TGTGCCAGTAGTATGATGGAGGGGGGAGGACAGCCCCAGCATTTT. Full variable domain (rest looked up from reference TRBV19 and TRBJ1-5): DGGITQSPKYLFRKEGQNVTLSCEQNLNHDAMYWYRQDPGQGLRLIYYSQIVNDFQKGDIAEGYSVSREKKESFPLTVTSAQKNPTAFYLCASSMMEGGGQPQHFGDGTRLSIL.

The table lists this clone with a few counts. The sample contains more than one DNA sequence encoding this CDR3. The V call is TRBV29-1, the J call TRBJ2-5; possible D gene TRBD1, 6 bases. V was cut by 6 bases and J by 5 bases, with 13 bases left in between. CDR3 length: 12 amino acids. The germline gives CDR1 SQVTM, CDR2 ANQGSEA. This CDR3 reads CSVGTSAETQYF. As DNA, the CDR3 is TGCAGCGTAGGGACATCCGCCGAGACCCAGTACTTC. The full variable domain, its missing parts supplied by reference TRBV29-1 and TRBJ2-5, is SAVISQKPSRDICQRGTSLTIQCQVDSQVTMMFWYRQQPGQSLTLIATANQGSEATYESGFVIDKFPISRPNLTFSTLTVSNMSPEDSSIYLCSVGTSAETQYFGPGTRLLVL.

The chain joins TRBV28 to TRBJ2-7; D call uncertain. The V end was cut by 3 bases, the J end by 7 bases, with 10 bases between. Germline CDR1 and CDR2: MDHEN and SYDVKM. The CDR3 spans 12 residues. The CDR3 spells CASSFRLREQYF. CDR3 nucleotides: TGTGCCAGCAGTTTTAGGCTAAGGGAGCAGTACTTC.

The CDR3 nucleotides read TGTGCCAGCAATCGAACTAGCGCGAAAGAGACCCAGTACTTC. Translating it yields CASNRTSAKETQYF. The V gene is TRBV6-4, the J gene TRBJ2-5, with 7 bases lining up with TRBD2. Germline V gene data show CDR1 as MRHNA and CDR2 as SNTAGT. V shed 7 bases and J 3 bases; nucleotides not matched to a gene: 8. The CDR3 sequence is 14 residues long.

This chain connects TRBV5-1 to TRBJ1-4, with 11 positions matching TRBD1. V shed 3 bases and J 1 base; nucleotides not matched to a gene: 8. CDR1 SGHRS and CDR2 YFSETQ come from the germline V gene. The CDR3 is made up of 18 amino acids. Here the CDR3 reads CASSSRTGGYGTNEKLFF. The DNA of the CDR3 is TGCGCCAGCAGCTCTCGGACAGGGGGCTATGGAACTAATGAAAAACTGTTTTTT.

This clone occurred once. The CDR3 region is CASSPEREIDTQYF. As DNA, the CDR3 is TGTGCCAGCAGTCCCGAGCGGGAAATAGATACGCAGTATTTT. V and J are TRBV2 and TRBJ2-3; 7 bases align to TRBD2. Losses at the gene ends were 5 bases for V and 5 bases for J; bases not matched to a gene: 7. The CDR3 is made up of 14 amino acids. Per the germline V gene, CDR1 is SNHLY and CDR2 is FYNNEI.

V usage is TRBV10-3 and J usage is TRBJ2-1; no definite D call. Germline CDR1 ENHRY, CDR2 SYGVKD. The CDR3 is made up of 14 amino acids. V was shortened by 9 bases and J by 0 bases, with 12 bases between the two germline ends. The CDR3: CAIVNPSSYNEQFF. CDR3 in DNA: TGTGCCATAGTAAACCCTAGCTCCTACAATGAGCAGTTCTTC.

This sequence joins TRBV19 and TRBJ1-2; D is unresolved. Trimming removed 7 bases at V and 0 bases at J, with 18 bases between. The CDR3 has 16 amino acids. The germline V gene has CDR1 LNHDA and CDR2 SQIVND (reference sequence). Here the CDR3 reads CASTDSAGSSNYGYTF. CDR3 in DNA: TGTGCCAGTACCGACTCCGCGGGCTCTTCTAACTATGGCTACACCTTC.

The chain is built from TRBV28 and TRBJ2-3; D is perhaps TRBD2 (6 bases). CDR3 length equals 15 residues. Per the germline V gene, CDR1 is MDHEN and CDR2 is SYDVKM. Trimming left V 2 bases short and J 0 bases short, with 9 bases between. CDR3 region: CASSLAGISTDTQYF. The CDR3 DNA sequence: TGTGCCAGCAGTTTAGCGGGGATAAGCACAGATACGCAGTATTTT.

Details on this clone: Compared with germline, one end of the junction differs, possibly owing to a read error. V gene TRBV7-3 combines with J gene TRBJ1-1; D possibly corresponds to TRBD1 (6 bases). The CDR3 extends over 14 amino acids. CDR1 is SGHTA, CDR2 FQGTGA, per germline. CDR3 coding DNA: TGTGCCAACAGCAACGGGGGCTTTACGACTGAAGCTTTCTTT. Its protein is CANSNGGFTTEAFF.

V is TRBV9 and J is TRBJ2-7; 8 bases are a match to TRBD2. CDR3 length equals 14 residues. CDR1 SGDLS and CDR2 YYNGEE come from the germline V gene. J was trimmed by 3 bases and V by 0 bases; bases with no gene match: 2. The CDR3 DNA sequence: TGTGCCAGCAGCGTAGCGGGAGGGCGCTACGAGCAGTACTTC. Translating gives CASSVAGGRYEQYF. The variable domain in full, with the rest retrieved from reference TRBV9 and TRBJ2-7, is DSGVTQTPKHLITATGQRVTLRCSPRSGDLSVYWYQQSLDQGLQFLIQYYNGEERAKGNILERFSAQQFPDLHSELNLSSLELGDSALYFCASSVAGGRYEQYFGPGTRLTVT.

The chain uses TRBV28 and TRBJ2-5; D is ambiguous. CDR3 length: 12 residues. Trimming pared 8 bases from V and 2 bases from J, leaving 9 bases between. Per the germline V gene, CDR1 is MDHEN and CDR2 is SYDVKM. The CDR3 loop reads CASHGEQETQYF. The DNA for the CDR3 is TGTGCCAGCCACGGAGAGCAAGAGACCCAGTACTTC.

The chain carries TRBV4-3 and TRBJ2-7, with D perhaps TRBD1 or TRBD2 (5 bases each). Germline V lookup: CDR1 LGHNA, CDR2 YSLEER. The CDR3 runs to 20 residues. Trimming shortened V by 1 base and J by 3 bases, and 28 bases separated the two germline ends. The CDR3 is CASSQGGSWCPSFFNYEQYF. The DNA of the CDR3 is TGCGCCAGCAGCCAAGGGGGGAGTTGGTGCCCGTCGTTCTTCAACTACGAGCAGTACTTC.

This clone was found once. V and J are TRBV19 and TRBJ2-7, with a weak D call TRBD2 (5 bases). Germline V gene sequence: CDR1 LNHDA, CDR2 SQIVND (reference sequence). There are 14 residues in the CDR3. V dropped 3 bases and J dropped 2 bases, with 11 bases sitting between them. The CDR3 nucleotides are TGTGCCAGTAGTATCGGCGAGGAGGCCTACGAGCAGTACTTC. Protein: CASSIGEEAYEQYF.

The CDR3 nucleotides read TGCAGCGTTGTGGAGGGGGCCAATTCACCCCTCCACTTT. It specifies CSVVEGANSPLHF. The chain recombines TRBV29-1 with TRBJ1-6; 7 positions agree with TRBD1. The length of the CDR3 is 13 residues. CDR1 is SQVTM, CDR2 ANQGSEA, per germline. The V and J ends lost 4 bases and 7 bases, in that order; junction bases with no gene match: 4.

This clone appeared a few times. V usage is TRBV5-4 and J usage is TRBJ2-2; tentative D call: TRBD2 (6 bases). This CDR3 has 14 amino acids. The ends were cut back, 1 base at V and 4 bases at J, with 8 bases in the middle. Germline V gene data show CDR1 as SGHNT and CDR2 as YYREEE (reference sequence). CDR3 DNA sequence: TGTGCCAGCAGCTTGACGGGAGTCACCGGGGAGCTGTTTTTT. Its protein is CASSLTGVTGELFF.

Written as DNA, the CDR3 is TGTGCCAGCAGTATAGGGGGCTGGGGAGCTTTCTTT. It codes for CASSIGGWGAFF. The genes are TRBV7-9 and TRBJ1-1, with 7 bases aligning to TRBD1. In germline, CDR1 is SEHNR, CDR2 FQNEAQ (reference sequence). The J segment lost 10 bases and the V segment lost 6 bases, leaving 8 bases of the junction unmatched. This CDR3 has 12 residues.

The rearrangement uses TRBV7-6 and TRBJ2-7, with D unclear. CDR3 length equals 12 residues. Germline CDR1 SGHVS, CDR2 FNYEAQ. V shed 1 base and J shed 4 bases, with 5 bases lying between them. The CDR3 bases are TGTGCCAGCAGCTTAGTGTCTTACGAGCAGTACTTC. This codes for CASSLVSYEQYF.

This chain joins TRBV7-2 and TRBJ2-7; no reliable D call. This CDR3 comprises 11 residues. Germline CDR1 is SGHTA and CDR2 is FQGNSA. The V end lost 5 bases, the J end lost 7 bases, and 9 bases lay between the germline ends. The CDR3 coding sequence is TGTGCCAGCAGCCAATTTCAAGAGCAGTACTTC. Translation gives CASSQFQEQYF.